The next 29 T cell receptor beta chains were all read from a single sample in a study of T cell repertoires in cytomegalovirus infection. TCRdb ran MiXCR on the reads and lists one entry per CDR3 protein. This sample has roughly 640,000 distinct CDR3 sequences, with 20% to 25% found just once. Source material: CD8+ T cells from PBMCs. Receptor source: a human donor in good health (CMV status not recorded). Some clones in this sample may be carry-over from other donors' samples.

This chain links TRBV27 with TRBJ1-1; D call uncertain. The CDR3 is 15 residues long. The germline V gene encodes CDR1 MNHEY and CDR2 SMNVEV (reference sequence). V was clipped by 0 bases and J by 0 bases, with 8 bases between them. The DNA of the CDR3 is TGTGCCAGCAGTTTATCGGGCAGCATGAACACTGAAGCTTTCTTT. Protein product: CASSLSGSMNTEAFF.

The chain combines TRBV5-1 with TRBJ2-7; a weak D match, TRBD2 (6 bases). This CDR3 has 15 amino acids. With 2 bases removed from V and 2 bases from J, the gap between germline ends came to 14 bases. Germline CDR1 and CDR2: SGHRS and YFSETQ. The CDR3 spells CASSFPGSGAYEQYF. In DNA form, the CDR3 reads TGCGCCAGCAGCTTTCCCGGGAGTGGGGCCTACGAGCAGTACTTC.

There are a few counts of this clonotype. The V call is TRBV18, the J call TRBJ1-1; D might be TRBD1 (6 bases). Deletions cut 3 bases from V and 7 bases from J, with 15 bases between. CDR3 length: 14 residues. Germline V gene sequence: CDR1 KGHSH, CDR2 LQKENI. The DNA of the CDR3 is TGTGCCAGCTCACCGCCTTCCGGACAGCGTGAAGCTTTCTTT. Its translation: CASSPPSGQREAFF.

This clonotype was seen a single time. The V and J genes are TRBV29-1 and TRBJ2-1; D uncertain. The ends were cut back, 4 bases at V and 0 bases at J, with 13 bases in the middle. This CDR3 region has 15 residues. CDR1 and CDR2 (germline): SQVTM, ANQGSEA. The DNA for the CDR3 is TGCAGCGTTGTCGTGACAAACCTCTCCTACAATGAGCAGTTCTTC. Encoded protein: CSVVVTNLSYNEQFF.

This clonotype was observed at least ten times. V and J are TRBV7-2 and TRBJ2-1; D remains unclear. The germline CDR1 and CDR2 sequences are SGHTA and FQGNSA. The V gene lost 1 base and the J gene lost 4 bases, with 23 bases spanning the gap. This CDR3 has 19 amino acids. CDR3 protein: CASSLGAALTTPPYNEQFF. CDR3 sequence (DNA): TGTGCCAGCAGCTTAGGGGCAGCCCTTACGACTCCCCCGTACAATGAGCAGTTCTTC.

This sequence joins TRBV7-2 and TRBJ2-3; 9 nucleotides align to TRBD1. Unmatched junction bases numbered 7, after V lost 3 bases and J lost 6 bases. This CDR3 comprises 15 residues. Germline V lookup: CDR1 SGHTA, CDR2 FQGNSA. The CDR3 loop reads CASSFRDRVGDTQYF. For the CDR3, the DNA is TGTGCCAGCAGCTTCCGGGACAGGGTGGGGGATACGCAGTATTTT. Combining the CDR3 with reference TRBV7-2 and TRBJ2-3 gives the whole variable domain GAGVSQSPSNKVTEKGKDVELRCDPISGHTALYWYRQSLGQGLEFLIYFQGNSAPDKSGLPSDRFSAERTGGSVSTLTIQRTQQEDSAVYLCASSFRDRVGDTQYFGPGTRLTVL.

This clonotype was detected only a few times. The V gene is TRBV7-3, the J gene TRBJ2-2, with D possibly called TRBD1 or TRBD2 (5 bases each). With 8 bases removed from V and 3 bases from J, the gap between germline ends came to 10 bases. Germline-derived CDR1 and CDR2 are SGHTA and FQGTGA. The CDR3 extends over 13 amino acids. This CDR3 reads CASGVGDTGELFF. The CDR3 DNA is TGTGCCAGCGGGGTGGGGGACACCGGGGAGCTGTTTTTT.

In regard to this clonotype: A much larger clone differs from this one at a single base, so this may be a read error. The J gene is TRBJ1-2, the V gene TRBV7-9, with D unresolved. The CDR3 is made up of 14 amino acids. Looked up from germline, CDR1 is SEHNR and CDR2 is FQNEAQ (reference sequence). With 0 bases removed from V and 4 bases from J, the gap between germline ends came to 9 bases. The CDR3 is CASSLAVEFYGYTF. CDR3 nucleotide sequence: TGTGCCAGCAGCTTAGCGGTGGAGTTCTATGGCTACACCTTC. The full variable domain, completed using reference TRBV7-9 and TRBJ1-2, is DTGVSQNPRHKITKRGQNVTFRCDPISEHNRLYWYRQTLGQGPEFLTYFQNEAQLEKSRLLSDRFSAERPKGSFSTLEIQRTEQGDSAMYLCASSLAVEFYGYTFGSGTRLTVV.

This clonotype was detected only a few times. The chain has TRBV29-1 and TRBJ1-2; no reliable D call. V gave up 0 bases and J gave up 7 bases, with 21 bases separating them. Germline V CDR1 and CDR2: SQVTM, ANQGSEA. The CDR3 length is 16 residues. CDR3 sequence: CSVEDYVEAPHRGYTF. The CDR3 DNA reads TGCAGCGTTGAAGACTACGTGGAGGCCCCCCATCGTGGCTACACCTTC.

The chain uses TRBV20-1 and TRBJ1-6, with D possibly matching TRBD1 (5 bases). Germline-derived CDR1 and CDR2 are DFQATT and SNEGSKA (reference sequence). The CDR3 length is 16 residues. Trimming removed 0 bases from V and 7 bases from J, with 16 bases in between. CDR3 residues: CSARDHAGSINSPLHF. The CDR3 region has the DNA TGCAGTGCTAGAGATCACGCAGGGTCTATCAATTCACCCCTCCACTTT.

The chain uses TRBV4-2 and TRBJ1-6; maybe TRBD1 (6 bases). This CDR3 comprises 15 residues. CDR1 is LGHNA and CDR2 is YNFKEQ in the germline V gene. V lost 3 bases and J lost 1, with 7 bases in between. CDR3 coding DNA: TGTGCCAGCAGCCACCAGGGGTCCTATAATTCACCCCTCCACTTT. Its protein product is CASSHQGSYNSPLHF.

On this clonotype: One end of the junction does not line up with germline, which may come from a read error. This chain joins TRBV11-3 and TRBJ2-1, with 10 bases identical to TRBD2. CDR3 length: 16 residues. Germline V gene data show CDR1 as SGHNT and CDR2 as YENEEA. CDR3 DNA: TGTGCCAACAGCCCCCGGACTAGCGGCCTTAACAATGAGCAGTTCTTT. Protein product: CANSPRTSGLNNEQFF. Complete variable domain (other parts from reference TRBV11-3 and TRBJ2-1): EAGVVQSPRYKIIEKKQPVAFWCNPISGHNTLYWYLQNLGQGPELLIRYENEEAVDDSQLPKDRFSAERLKGVDSTLKIQPAELGDSAVYLCANSPRTSGLNNEQFFGPGTRLTVL.

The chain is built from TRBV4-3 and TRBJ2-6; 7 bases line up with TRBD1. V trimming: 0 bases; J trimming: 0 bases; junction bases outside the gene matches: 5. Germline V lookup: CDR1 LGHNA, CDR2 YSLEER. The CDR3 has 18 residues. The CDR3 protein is CASSQDQGQYSGANVLTF. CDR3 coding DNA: TGCGCCAGCAGCCAAGATCAGGGACAGTACTCTGGGGCCAACGTCCTGACTTTC.

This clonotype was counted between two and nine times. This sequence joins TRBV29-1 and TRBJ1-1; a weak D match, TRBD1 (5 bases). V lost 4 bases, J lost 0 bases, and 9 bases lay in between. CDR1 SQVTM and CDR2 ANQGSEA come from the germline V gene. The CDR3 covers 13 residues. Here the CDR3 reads CSVVRGVNTEAFF. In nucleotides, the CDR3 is TGCAGCGTTGTGCGGGGGGTGAACACTGAAGCTTTCTTT.

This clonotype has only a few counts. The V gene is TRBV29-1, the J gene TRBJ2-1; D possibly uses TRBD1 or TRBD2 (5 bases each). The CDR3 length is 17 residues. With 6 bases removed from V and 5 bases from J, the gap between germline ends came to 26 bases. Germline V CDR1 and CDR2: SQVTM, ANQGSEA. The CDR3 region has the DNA TGCAGCGTGAGTGGCGTTCGGGCTTCAGGGAGAAACAATGAGCAGTTCTTC. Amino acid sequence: CSVSGVRASGRNNEQFF.

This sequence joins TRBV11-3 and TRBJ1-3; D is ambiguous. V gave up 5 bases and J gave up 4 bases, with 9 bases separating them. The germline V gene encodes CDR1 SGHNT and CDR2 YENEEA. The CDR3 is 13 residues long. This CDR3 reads CASSQDSGNTIYF. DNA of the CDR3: TGTGCCAGCAGCCAGGATTCGGGAAACACCATATATTTT.

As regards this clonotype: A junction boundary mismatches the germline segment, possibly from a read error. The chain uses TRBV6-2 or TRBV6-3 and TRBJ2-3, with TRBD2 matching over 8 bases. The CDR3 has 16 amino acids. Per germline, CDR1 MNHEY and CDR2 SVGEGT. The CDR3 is CASSRTSGDSTDTLYF. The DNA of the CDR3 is TGTGCCAGCAGCCGCACTAGCGGAGATAGCACAGATACGCTGTATTTT.

For the CDR3, the DNA is TGTGCCAGCAGCCCCCCCCACGACAGGGTGGAAGATACGCAGTATTTT. Translation gives CASSPPHDRVEDTQYF. J is TRBJ2-3 and V is TRBV5-4; the match to TRBD1 covers 7 bases. V was clipped by 4 bases and J by 5 bases; unmatched bases: 13. The CDR3 is made up of 16 amino acids. The germline gives CDR1 SGHNT, CDR2 YYREEE (reference sequence).

In DNA, the CDR3 is TGTGCCAGCAGTTATTTAGGACAGGGCAATGAGCAGTTCTTC. This gives the protein CASSYLGQGNEQFF. The chain couples TRBV6-5 to TRBJ2-1, with 8 bases lining up with TRBD1. The CDR3 sequence is 14 residues long. V lost 3 bases to trimming and J lost 6 bases; unmatched junction nucleotides: 4. Germline lookup yields CDR1 MNHEY and CDR2 SVGAGI.

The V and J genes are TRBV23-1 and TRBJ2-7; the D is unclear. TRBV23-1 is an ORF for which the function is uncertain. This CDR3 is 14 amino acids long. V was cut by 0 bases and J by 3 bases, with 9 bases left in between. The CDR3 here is CASSQSHSYYEQYV. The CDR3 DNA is TGCGCCAGCAGTCAATCCCATAGTTACTACGAGCAGTACGTC.

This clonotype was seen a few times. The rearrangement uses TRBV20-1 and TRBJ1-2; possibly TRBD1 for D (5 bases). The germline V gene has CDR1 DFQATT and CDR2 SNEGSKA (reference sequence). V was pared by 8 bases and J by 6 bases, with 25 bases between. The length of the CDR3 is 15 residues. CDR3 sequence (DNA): TGCAGTACCTACGGCGGGCAGGGCGTCAGAGATGGCTACACCTTC. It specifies CSTYGGQGVRDGYTF.

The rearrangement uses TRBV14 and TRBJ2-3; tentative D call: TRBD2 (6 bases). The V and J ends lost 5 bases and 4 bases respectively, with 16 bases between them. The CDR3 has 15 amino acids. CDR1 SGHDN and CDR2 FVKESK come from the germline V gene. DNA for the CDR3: TGTGCCAGCAGCGAGGGACTGTCGCTCCCAGATACGCAGTATTTT. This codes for CASSEGLSLPDTQYF.

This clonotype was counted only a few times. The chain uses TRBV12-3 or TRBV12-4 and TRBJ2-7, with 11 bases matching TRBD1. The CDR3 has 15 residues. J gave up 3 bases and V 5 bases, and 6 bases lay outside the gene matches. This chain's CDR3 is CASSPGTGGHYEQYF. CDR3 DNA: TGTGCCAGCAGTCCCGGGACAGGGGGGCACTACGAGCAGTACTTC.

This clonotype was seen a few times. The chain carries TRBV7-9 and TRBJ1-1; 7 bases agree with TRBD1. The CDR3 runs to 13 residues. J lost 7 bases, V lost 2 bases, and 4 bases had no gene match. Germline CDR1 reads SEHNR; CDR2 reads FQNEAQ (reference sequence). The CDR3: CASSLSDRHEAFF. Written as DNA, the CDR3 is TGTGCCAGCAGCTTATCGGACAGGCATGAAGCTTTCTTT.

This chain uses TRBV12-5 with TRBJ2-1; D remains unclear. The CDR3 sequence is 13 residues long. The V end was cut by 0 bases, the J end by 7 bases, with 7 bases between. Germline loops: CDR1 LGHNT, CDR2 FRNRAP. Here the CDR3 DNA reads TGTGCTAGTGGTTTGGTAGCGAGGAATGAGCAGTTCTTC. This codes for CASGLVARNEQFF.

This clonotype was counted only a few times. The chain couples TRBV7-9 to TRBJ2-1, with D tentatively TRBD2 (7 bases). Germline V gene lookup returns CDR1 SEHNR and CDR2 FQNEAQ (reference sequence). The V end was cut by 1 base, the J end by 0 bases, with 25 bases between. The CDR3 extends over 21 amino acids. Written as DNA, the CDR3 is TGTGCCAGCAGCTTAGTTGGGGTCGCGGGGGCCGTACGGAGCTCCTACAATGAGCAGTTCTTC. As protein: CASSLVGVAGAVRSSYNEQFF.

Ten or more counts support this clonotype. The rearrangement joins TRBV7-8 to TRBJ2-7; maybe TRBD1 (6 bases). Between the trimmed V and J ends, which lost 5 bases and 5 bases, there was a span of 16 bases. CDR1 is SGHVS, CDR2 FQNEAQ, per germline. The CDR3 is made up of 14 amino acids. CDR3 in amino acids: CASSPSRGVDEQYV. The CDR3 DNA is TGTGCCAGCAGCCCGAGCAGGGGTGTGGACGAGCAGTACGTC.

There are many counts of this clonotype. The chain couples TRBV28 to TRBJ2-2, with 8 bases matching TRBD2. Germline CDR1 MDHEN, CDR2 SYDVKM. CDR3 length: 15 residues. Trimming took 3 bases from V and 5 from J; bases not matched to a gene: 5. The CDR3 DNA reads TGTGCCAGCAGTTTCAACCGGGGGGGAACCGGGGAGCTGTTTTTT. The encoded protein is CASSFNRGGTGELFF.

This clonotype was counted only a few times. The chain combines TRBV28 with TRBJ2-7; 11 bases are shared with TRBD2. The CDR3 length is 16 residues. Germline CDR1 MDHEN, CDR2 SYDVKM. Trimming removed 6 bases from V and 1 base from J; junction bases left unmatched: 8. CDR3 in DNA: TGTGCCAGCAGCCTAGCGGGGGGCCTCTTATCCTACGAGCAGTACGTC. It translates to CASSLAGGLLSYEQYV.